These T cell receptor beta chains were read from a single sample in a study of T-cell memory formation after mild COVID-19. TCRdb reanalysed the 5' RACE reads using MiXCR and keeps one entry per CDR3 protein. The table has about 160,000 distinct CDR3 sequences, 25% to 40% seen once. Sequences were obtained from PBMCs or a T cell subset sorted from them (not recorded which). The receptor source for this set is an adult woman who had mild COVID-19 (a few samples of this study predate the infection). Cell type and time point are not known. The CDR3 runs from the conserved cysteine through the conserved F or W. Fields, in order: clone size, D gene, V gene, J gene, CDR3 protein, CDR3 DNA. The D gene is left open where the match is weak. Not all rows give a size; the values are once, few, many and, for expanded clones, a class.

>.|.|TRBV7-2|TRBJ2-3
CASSHYKSAGTTTDTQYF
TGTGCCAGCAGCCATTACAAATCGGCTGGGACCACGACAGATACGCAGTATTTT
>.|TRBD1|TRBV6-1|TRBJ1-1
CASSDWTGGEAFF
TGTGCCAGCAGTGATTGGACAGGTGGTGAAGCTTTCTTT
>.|.|TRBV18|TRBJ1-6
CASSPQMVGDNSPLHF
TGTGCCAGCTCACCACAAATGGTCGGGGATAATTCACCCCTCCACTTT
>.|.|TRBV7-2|TRBJ2-3
CASSFGGDTQYF
TGTGCCAGCAGCTTTGGAGGAGACACGCAGTATTTT
>.|TRBD1|TRBV20-1|TRBJ2-7
CSARDHGQGGYEQYF
TGCAGTGCTAGAGACCATGGACAGGGGGGGTACGAGCAGTACTTC
>few|.|TRBV9|TRBJ2-5
CASSPGGEETQYF
TGTGCCAGCAGCCCCGGAGGGGAAGAGACCCAGTACTTC
>.|TRBD1|TRBV5-4|TRBJ2-3
CASSERTGSTDTQYF
TGTGCCAGCAGCGAAAGGACAGGGAGCACAGATACGCAGTATTTT
>.|.|TRBV3-1|TRBJ2-1
CASIRGNEQFF
TGTGCCAGCATCCGAGGGAATGAGCAGTTCTTC
>.|.|TRBV7-2|TRBJ2-6
CASSPRAGRGFSGANVLTF
TGTGCCAGCAGCCCCCGAGCAGGCAGGGGTTTCTCTGGGGCCAACGTCCTGACTTTC
>few|TRBD1|TRBV12-3/TRBV12-4|TRBJ2-6
CASSLGTGGQNSGANVLTF
TGTGCCAGCAGTTTGGGCACAGGGGGCCAAAACTCTGGGGCCAACGTCCTGACTTTC